This T cell receptor (beta chain) was captured in a study of cytomegalovirus exposure and HLA in healthy donors. On this clone: The antigen remains unidentified. Compared with germline, one end of the junction differs, possibly owing to a read error.

The PCR contained 60 Vbeta and 13 Jbeta primers. Measured with immunoSEQ multiplex PCR; TCRdb has only the in-frame clones, and not every one. The sample has about 120,000 clones, around 86% seen once. The germline V gene has CDR1 SGHRS and CDR2 YFSETQ. The CDR3 loop spans 11 amino acids. Study conclusions and caveats: In most subjects, TCR beta sequences reportedly gave accurate predictions of HLA-A and HLA-B alleles. Cytomegalovirus status, reportedly, was diagnosed with high specificity and sensitivity by the classifier. A previous analysis found most TCR beta V segments productive roughly 90% or roughly 30% of the time. Presence/absence analyses assumed roughly uniform sequencing depth across donors, which may not hold.

This chain joins TRBV5-1 and TRBJ1-2, with unresolved D. The source material was PBMCs. This sequence originates from a middle-aged woman in good health and CMV-seronegative. For the CDR3, the DNA is TGCGCCGGCCCAGGAGGGTCCATAGCCCTTTTC. This encodes CAGPGGSIALF.